The T cell receptor (beta chain) under discussion was sequenced for a study of shared T cell receptors in the human thymus. The V gene's germline CDR1 is LGHNA and CDR2 YNFKEQ. V shed 1 base and J shed 3 bases, with 6 bases lying between them. This CDR3 region has 13 residues. This table comes from immunoSEQ multiplex PCR, and its TCRdb copy is limited to in-frame clones, with some not included. The profile shows 540,000 or so clones, 70% to 80% of them singletons. A further study also used this sample, focusing on human thymus T cells. As reported in that work: Corrective heart surgery yielded the resections from which the thymus tissue came. Related research described thymic repertoires that were highly overlapping among unrelated individuals.

Source material: thymocytes. This clonotype was obtained from a boy in the first two years of life with a congenital heart defect. The V and J genes are TRBV4-2 and TRBJ1-2, with D uncertain. CDR3 protein: CASSQGLHYGYTF. The CDR3 DNA reads TGTGCCAGCAGCCAAGGGCTTCACTATGGCTACACCTTC.